Here is one T cell receptor beta chain with its context. The data were obtained in a study of shared clonotypes between healthy human individuals. V was pared by 2 bases and J by 2 bases, with 12 bases between. From germline, CDR1 is SEHNR and CDR2 FQNEAQ (reference sequence). The CDR3 totals 15 residues. Repertoires were generated with immunoSEQ multiplex PCR, while TCRdb's copy carries only in-frame clones and drops some. Of hundreds of thousands of clones in the sample, about 74% were seen once. Material: PBMCs. J is TRBJ1-2 and V is TRBV7-9; no definite D call. The clonotype originates from a woman aged 40-49 years in good health. Some clones in this sample may be carry-over from other donors' samples. The CDR3 loop reads CASSLWGAGNYGYTF. Written as DNA, the CDR3 is TGTGCCAGCAGCTTATGGGGAGCCGGGAACTATGGCTACACCTTC.